These T cell receptor beta chains were read from a single sample in a study of cytomegalovirus exposure and HLA in healthy donors. The assay was immunoSEQ multiplex PCR, and TCRdb's table has in-frame clones only and misses some. In the table there are some 170,000 clones, roughly 80% of which are singletons. Material for sequencing was PBMCs. All receptors derive from a young woman in good health and CMV-seropositive. Each CDR3 is given with its conserved first and last residue. A D gene is named only where the DNA matches it firmly. Size values are once, few and many counts, or a class for expanded clones, and some rows have none.

size: -
J: TRBJ2-6
V: TRBV9
length: 19
D: TRBD1
CDR3: CASSVVGDRSSLSANVLTF
DNA: TGTGCCAGCAGCGTAGTGGGGGACAGGTCCTCGTTGTCGGCCAACGTCCTGACTTTC

size: -
J: TRBJ2-7
V: TRBV5-6
length: 14
D: -
CDR3: CASSLGGQAYEQYF
DNA: TGTGCCAGCAGCTTGGGCGGGCAAGCCTACGAGCAGTACTTC

size: -
J: TRBJ1-4
V: TRBV19
length: 13
D: -
CDR3: CASTPHEVEKLFF
DNA: TGTGCCAGTACCCCACACGAGGTTGAAAAACTGTTTTTT

size: -
J: TRBJ2-3
V: TRBV19
length: 14
D: -
CDR3: CASSITPRVDTQYF
DNA: TGTGCCAGTAGTATCACCCCCAGGGTAGATACGCAGTATTTT

size: -
J: TRBJ1-6
V: TRBV10-1
length: 14
D: -
CDR3: CASSEAVSNSPLHF
DNA: TGCGCCAGCAGTGAGGCGGTTTCTAATTCACCCCTCCACTTT

size: few
J: TRBJ2-3
V: TRBV5-1
length: 16
D: TRBD2
CDR3: CASRPSGGLGTDTQYF
DNA: TGCGCCAGCAGGCCTAGCGGGGGGTTGGGCACAGATACGCAGTATTTT

size: -
J: TRBJ2-7
V: TRBV5-6
length: 13
D: TRBD2
CDR3: CASSRGVDYEQYF
DNA: TGTGCCAGCAGCCGGGGGGTGGACTACGAGCAGTACTTC

size: few
J: TRBJ2-7
V: TRBV15
length: 16
D: TRBD1
CDR3: CATSRDGTGGTYEQYF
DNA: TGTGCCACCAGCAGAGACGGGACAGGGGGAACCTACGAGCAGTACTTC

size: -
J: TRBJ1-2
V: TRBV10-3
length: 14
D: TRBD1
CDR3: CAIRGDSVSYGYTF
DNA: TGTGCCATCAGGGGGGACAGCGTGAGCTATGGCTACACCTTC

size: few
J: TRBJ1-6
V: TRBV2
length: 14
D: -
CDR3: CASSKAQDSSPLHF
DNA: TGTGCCAGCAGTAAGGCCCAGGACAGCTCACCCCTCCACTTT

size: -
J: TRBJ2-5
V: TRBV28
length: 12
D: -
CDR3: CASSWRKETQYF
DNA: TGTGCCAGCAGTTGGAGGAAAGAGACCCAGTACTTC

size: -
J: TRBJ2-3
V: TRBV5-4
length: 14
D: -
CDR3: CASIRDISTDTQYF
DNA: TGTGCCAGCATCCGGGACATTAGCACAGATACGCAGTATTTT

size: -
J: TRBJ2-5
V: TRBV4-3
length: 16
D: TRBD2
CDR3: CASSQVAAGGRETQYF
DNA: TGCGCCAGCAGCCAAGTGGCAGCGGGGGGGAGAGAGACCCAGTACTTC

size: -
J: TRBJ2-5
V: TRBV30
length: 14
D: TRBD2
CDR3: CAWSVGGRMETQYF
DNA: TGTGCCTGGAGTGTGGGGGGGAGAATGGAGACCCAGTACTTC

size: few
J: TRBJ2-7
V: TRBV6-5
length: 12
D: TRBD1
CDR3: CASSSTTGEQYF
DNA: TGTGCCAGCAGTTCGACGACAGGGGAGCAGTACTTC

size: -
J: TRBJ1-4
V: TRBV7-9
length: 15
D: TRBD1
CDR3: CASSNWDRGDEKLFF
DNA: TGTGCCAGCAGTAATTGGGACAGGGGAGACGAAAAACTGTTTTTT